Below, 21 T cell receptor beta chains from the same sample are listed, as sequenced in a study of T cell responses to AZD1222 COVID-19 vaccine. Clones were read by immunoSEQ multiplex PCR, and TCRdb kept only the in-frame ones, dropping some. The sample gives 100,000 to 140,000 clones, around 90% of which show up once; 5.5% to 8.5% is in the top ten. This sample comprised peripheral blood, obtained on day 0 of AZD1222 vaccination. The receptor set was obtained from an adult in good health.

This chain links TRBV28 with TRBJ1-4; unclear D gene. V lost 2 bases and J lost 8, with 6 bases in between. This CDR3 is built from 12 residues. The germline gives CDR1 MDHEN, CDR2 SYDVKM. CDR3 amino acids: CASSLRGEKLFF. The CDR3 DNA sequence: TGTGCCAGCAGTTTACGCGGGGAAAAACTGTTTTTT. The whole variable domain, remainder taken from reference TRBV28 and TRBJ1-4, is DVKVTQSSRYLVKRTGEKVFLECVQDMDHENMFWYRQDPGLGLRLIYFSYDVKMKEKGDIPEGYSVSREKKERFSLILESASTNQTSMYLCASSLRGEKLFFGSGTQLSVL.

The V call is TRBV18, the J call TRBJ1-6, with TRBD1 identical over 11 bases. The trim removed 4 bases at V and 9 bases at J, leaving 14 bases unmatched. CDR1 and CDR2 (germline): KGHSH, LQKENI. This CDR3 comprises 18 residues. DNA of the CDR3: TGTGCCAGCTCACGTCAGTCTTGGACAGGGGGCATGGGTTCACCCCTCCACTTT. Translated, it gives CASSRQSWTGGMGSPLHF.

V is TRBV5-1 and J is TRBJ2-1; TRBD2 matches 8 bases. The V and J ends lost 4 bases and 2 bases, in that order; junction bases with no gene match: 2. The CDR3 contains 14 residues. The germline V gene has CDR1 SGHRS and CDR2 YFSETQ. The CDR3 sequence: CASSSGGPYNEQFF. The DNA of the CDR3 is TGCGCCAGCAGCAGCGGGGGACCCTACAATGAGCAGTTCTTC.

This clone was recorded only once. This rearrangement joins TRBV24-1 to TRBJ2-2; D gene uncertain. V was pared by 0 bases and J by 1 base, with 11 bases between. Germline values: CDR1 KGHDR, CDR2 SFDVKD. The CDR3 loop spans 17 amino acids. The CDR3 spells CATSDLGLTENTGELFF. As DNA, the CDR3 is TGTGCCACCAGTGATTTGGGTCTCACGGAGAACACCGGGGAGCTGTTTTTT.

The CDR3 loop is CASSGGQTNTEAFF. The CDR3 DNA follows: TGTGCCAGCAGCGGGGGACAGACGAACACTGAAGCTTTCTTT. The chain recombines TRBV9 with TRBJ1-1; 7 bases line up with TRBD1. V shed 3 bases and J 1 base; nucleotides not matched to a gene: 3. The CDR3 is made up of 14 amino acids. Germline V gene sequence: CDR1 SGDLS, CDR2 YYNGEE.

The chain joins TRBV25-1 to TRBJ1-2; D is undetermined. Germline values: CDR1 MGHDK, CDR2 SYGVNS. CDR3 size: 14 residues. V lost 2 bases, J lost 4 bases, and 11 bases lay in between. CDR3 sequence: CASSERAEIYGYTF. For the CDR3, the DNA is TGTGCCAGCAGTGAACGGGCTGAGATCTATGGCTACACCTTC.

CDR3 nucleotides: TGTGCCACCAGTGATTCCGGTAGCGAGGATGAGCAGTTCTTC. It specifies CATSDSGSEDEQFF. The gene calls are TRBV24-1 and TRBJ2-1; tentative D call: TRBD2 (5 bases). The V end lost 2 bases, the J end lost 8 bases, and 12 bases lay between the germline ends. Germline V gene sequence: CDR1 KGHDR, CDR2 SFDVKD. The CDR3 is 14 amino acids.

In DNA, the CDR3 is TGCGCCAGCAGCTCCCAAATGGGACTAGCGGGAAAAAGCTCCTACAATGAGCAGTTCTTC. Translating gives CASSSQMGLAGKSSYNEQFF. V and J are TRBV5-1 and TRBJ2-1, with 13 bases fitting TRBD2. The CDR3 is made up of 20 amino acids. The germline gives CDR1 SGHRS, CDR2 YFSETQ. Germline trimming cut 3 bases from V and 0 bases from J; bases unmatched to any gene: 12.

The rearrangement joins TRBV27 to TRBJ2-7, with unresolved D. The ends were cut back, 5 bases at V and 0 bases at J, with 8 bases in the middle. This CDR3 is built from 13 residues. Germline assignment: CDR1 MNHEY and CDR2 SMNVEV (reference sequence). CDR3 coding DNA: TGTGCCAGCAGTCTCCTGAACTCCTACGAGCAGTACTTC. It translates to CASSLLNSYEQYF.

The chain joins TRBV3-1 (or the pseudogene TRBV3-2) to TRBJ2-1; D ambiguous. CDR1 is LGHDT, CDR2 YNNKEL, per germline (reference sequence). The CDR3 loop spans 15 amino acids. The V end lost 1 base, the J end lost 3 bases, and 10 bases lay between the germline ends. CDR3 loop: CASSQGGNNYNEQFF. CDR3 DNA sequence: TGTGCCAGCAGCCAAGGGGGAAATAACTACAATGAGCAGTTCTTC.

This clone was observed a handful of times. This chain links TRBV7-9 with TRBJ2-4, with TRBD2 as a possible D gene (5 bases). Germline V gene lookup returns CDR1 SEHNR and CDR2 FQNEAQ (reference sequence). The CDR3 contains 17 residues. Trimming took 7 bases from V and 3 from J, leaving 22 bases between them. CDR3 DNA: TGTGCCAGCACCCCCCGGACTGATACGCTCTTCAAAAACATTCAGTACTTC. Its protein is CASTPRTDTLFKNIQYF.

This rearrangement joins TRBV27 to TRBJ1-2; TRBD1 agrees at 9 bases. With V trimmed by 7 bases and J by 7 bases, 7 bases remained unmatched. The germline V gene encodes CDR1 MNHEY and CDR2 SMNVEV (reference sequence). The CDR3 runs 13 residues. CDR3 loop: CASKTGGIIGYTF. The CDR3 DNA sequence: TGTGCCAGCAAGACAGGGGGGATCATTGGCTACACCTTC.

The CDR3 reads CASSFRWAGGHEYF. The CDR3 DNA reads TGTGCCAGCAGTTTTCGTTGGGCGGGAGGGCATGAGTACTTC. The V call is TRBV28, the J call TRBJ2-7; TRBD2 aligns across 9 bases. Germline V lookup: CDR1 MDHEN, CDR2 SYDVKM. The junction had 11 bases not matched to a gene; V was cut back by 3 bases and J by 11 bases. The CDR3 contains 14 residues.

The V call is TRBV3-1 (or the pseudogene TRBV3-2), the J call TRBJ2-5; 8 bases are shared with TRBD1. J lost 0 bases, V lost 3 bases, and 6 bases had no gene match. This CDR3 spans 16 amino acids. Per germline, CDR1 LGHDT and CDR2 YNNKEL (reference sequence). The CDR3 reads CASSQWTGRHQETQYF. The CDR3 DNA sequence: TGTGCCAGCAGCCAGTGGACAGGGAGGCACCAAGAGACCCAGTACTTC.

The chain uses TRBV30 and TRBJ2-2; TRBD2 is a possible D gene (5 bases). The V gene's germline CDR1 is GTSNPN and CDR2 SVGIG (reference sequence). V shed 5 bases and J shed 2 bases, with 9 bases lying between them. The CDR3 extends over 13 amino acids. CDR3 in amino acids: CAWSRGNTGELFF. The CDR3 region has the DNA TGTGCCTGGTCACGGGGAAACACCGGGGAGCTGTTTTTT.

The rearrangement uses TRBV30 and TRBJ1-4; no clear D gene. The V gene lost 3 bases and the J gene lost 5 bases, with 16 bases spanning the gap. CDR3 length equals 15 residues. Germline V gene sequence: CDR1 GTSNPN, CDR2 SVGIG (reference sequence). For the CDR3, the DNA is TGTGCCTGGAGCGTCCCTGAGGGTATAAATGAAAAACTGTTTTTT. Amino acids: CAWSVPEGINEKLFF.

The chain recombines TRBV2 with TRBJ2-7, with TRBD2 matching 11 bases. J gave up 2 bases and V 8 bases, and 5 bases lay outside the gene matches. Per the germline V gene, CDR1 is SNHLY and CDR2 is FYNNEI. This CDR3 contains 14 residues. CDR3 sequence reads: CASVSGRAPYEQYF. CDR3 nucleotides: TGTGCCAGCGTTAGCGGGAGGGCCCCCTACGAGCAGTACTTC.

V is TRBV4-3 and J is TRBJ2-6, with TRBD1 identical over 8 bases. V was clipped by 4 bases and J by 0 bases; unmatched bases: 8. The germline CDR1 and CDR2 sequences are LGHNA and YSLEER. The CDR3 spans 18 residues. CDR3 in DNA: TGCGCCAGCAGCCCCGGGGGCCAGGGGGCCTCTGGGGCCAACGTCCTGACTTTC. Encoded protein: CASSPGGQGASGANVLTF.

This clone appeared once. Other DNA sequences from this sample encode an identical CDR3 as well. The chain carries TRBV9 and TRBJ2-2; D assignment may be TRBD1 or TRBD2 (5 bases each). Germline V CDR1 and CDR2: SGDLS, YYNGEE. This CDR3 has 14 amino acids. Trimming pared 2 bases from V and 0 bases from J, leaving 5 bases between. The CDR3 sequence: CASSVGANTGELFF. The CDR3 region has the DNA TGTGCCAGCAGCGTGGGGGCGAACACCGGGGAGCTGTTTTTT. Full variable domain (outside the CDR3, taken from reference TRBV9 and TRBJ2-2): DSGVTQTPKHLITATGQRVTLRCSPRSGDLSVYWYQQSLDQGLQFLIQYYNGEERAKGNILERFSAQQFPDLHSELNLSSLELGDSALYFCASSVGANTGELFFGEGSRLTVL.

The rearrangement links TRBV4-1 to TRBJ2-1, with D unclear. Trimming took off 0 bases at V and 1 base at J, with 16 bases between the two ends. This CDR3 comprises 18 residues. Germline assignment: CDR1 MGHRA and CDR2 YSYEKL. Here the CDR3 reads CASSQEPPLSTSYNEQFF. The DNA of the CDR3 is TGCGCCAGCAGCCAAGAGCCCCCACTGAGTACTTCCTACAATGAGCAGTTCTTC.

The chain combines TRBV29-1 with TRBJ2-7; weak D call: TRBD2 (6 bases). From germline, CDR1 is SQVTM and CDR2 ANQGSEA. V gave up 6 bases and J gave up 5 bases, with 23 bases separating them. There are 15 residues in the CDR3. CDR3 coding DNA: TGCAGCGTAAGGAGGGGAGGACCCGGAGGGAACGAGCAGTACTTC. It is translated as CSVRRGGPGGNEQYF.